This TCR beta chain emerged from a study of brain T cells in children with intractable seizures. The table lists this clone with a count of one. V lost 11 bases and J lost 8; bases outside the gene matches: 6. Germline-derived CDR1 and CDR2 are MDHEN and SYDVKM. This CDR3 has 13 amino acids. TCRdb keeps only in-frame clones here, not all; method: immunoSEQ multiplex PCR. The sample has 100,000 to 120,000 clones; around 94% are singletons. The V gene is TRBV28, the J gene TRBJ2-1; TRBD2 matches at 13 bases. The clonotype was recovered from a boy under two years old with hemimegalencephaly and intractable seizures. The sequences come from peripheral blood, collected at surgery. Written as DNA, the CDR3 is TGTGCCGGCGGACTAGCGGGAGCAGATGAGCAGTTCTTC. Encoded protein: CAGGLAGADEQFF.